Listed below are T cell receptor beta chains from one sample, sequenced in a study of vaccination and CD4 T cells after COVID-19. For these TCRs, the target antigens are not known. TCRdb used MiXCR to reprocess the PCR reads, holding one entry per CDR3 protein. The sample lists some 10,000 distinct CDR3 sequences, less than 65% occurring once. This material consisted of CD4+ T cells from blood, cultured in vitro, taken before SARS-CoV-2 vaccination. These receptors came from a human donor who had recovered from COVID-19. CDR3s include the opening cysteine and the closing phenylalanine or tryptophan. The order of the fields is V gene, J gene, D gene, clone size, CDR3 protein, CDR3 DNA. The D gene is left open where the match is weak. Not all rows give a size; the values are once, few, many and, for expanded clones, a class.

v_gene: TRBV30; j_gene: TRBJ2-5; d_gene: NA; abundance: NA; CDR3aa: CAWSALDRIQETQYF; CDR3nt: TGTGCCTGGAGTGCTTTGGACCGAATCCAAGAGACCCAGTACTTC
v_gene: TRBV12-3/TRBV12-4; j_gene: TRBJ2-5; d_gene: NA; abundance: few; CDR3aa: CASSLGETQYF; CDR3nt: TGTGCCAGCAGTTTAGGGGAGACCCAGTACTTC
v_gene: TRBV2; j_gene: TRBJ1-1; d_gene: TRBD1; abundance: few; CDR3aa: CASSRRQGSTEAFF; CDR3nt: TGTGCCAGCAGCCGAAGACAGGGTTCCACTGAAGCTTTCTTT
v_gene: TRBV7-3; j_gene: TRBJ2-6; d_gene: TRBD2; abundance: once; CDR3aa: CASSLSAGAGANVLTF; CDR3nt: TGTGCCAGCAGCTTATCGGCGGGAGCTGGGGCCAACGTCCTGACTTTC
v_gene: TRBV15; j_gene: TRBJ2-1; d_gene: NA; abundance: NA; CDR3aa: CATSRVKPQGPYNEQFF; CDR3nt: TGTGCCACCAGCAGAGTTAAGCCCCAGGGGCCCTACAATGAGCAGTTCTTC
v_gene: TRBV30; j_gene: TRBJ2-7; d_gene: TRBD2; abundance: NA; CDR3aa: CAWSGGTSGGRGEQYF; CDR3nt: TGTGCCTGGAGTGGAGGGACTAGCGGAGGGAGGGGAGAGCAGTACTTC
v_gene: TRBV7-8; j_gene: TRBJ1-5; d_gene: NA; abundance: few; CDR3aa: CASSVDRPPNQPQHF; CDR3nt: TGTGCCAGCAGCGTAGACCGTCCCCCCAATCAGCCCCAGCATTTT
v_gene: TRBV6-2/TRBV6-3; j_gene: TRBJ2-6; d_gene: NA; abundance: NA; CDR3aa: CASVRRDFTSVLTF; CDR3nt: TGTGCCAGCGTAAGGCGGGACTTCACCAGCGTCCTGACTTTC
v_gene: TRBV7-2; j_gene: TRBJ2-3; d_gene: TRBD2; abundance: few; CDR3aa: CASSSWTSGTDTQYF; CDR3nt: TGTGCCAGCAGCTCTTGGACTAGCGGCACAGATACGCAGTATTTT
v_gene: TRBV20-1; j_gene: TRBJ2-5; d_gene: NA; abundance: NA; CDR3aa: CSAHLETQYF; CDR3nt: TGCAGTGCTCACCTGGAGACCCAGTACTTC
v_gene: TRBV5-5; j_gene: TRBJ2-1; d_gene: TRBD2; abundance: NA; CDR3aa: CASTRKTSGLVGGQFF; CDR3nt: TGTGCCAGCACCCGAAAGACTAGCGGGTTGGTGGGTGGGCAGTTCTTC
v_gene: TRBV28; j_gene: TRBJ1-5; d_gene: NA; abundance: NA; CDR3aa: CASVRGVQGNRPQHF; CDR3nt: TGTGCCAGCGTCCGGGGGGTTCAGGGTAATCGGCCCCAGCATTTT
v_gene: TRBV6-5; j_gene: TRBJ2-5; d_gene: NA; abundance: NA; CDR3aa: CASSYGGLETQYF; CDR3nt: TGTGCCAGCAGTTATGGGGGGCTCGAGACCCAGTACTTC
v_gene: TRBV30; j_gene: TRBJ2-1; d_gene: TRBD2; abundance: NA; CDR3aa: CAWSVSGGRYYNEQFF; CDR3nt: TGTGCCTGGAGTGTATCGGGGGGGCGCTACTACAATGAGCAGTTCTTC
v_gene: TRBV6-1; j_gene: TRBJ2-3; d_gene: NA; abundance: NA; CDR3aa: CTSSRTQDNTQYF; CDR3nt: TGTACCAGCAGTAGGACCCAAGACAATACGCAGTATTTT
v_gene: TRBV12-3/TRBV12-4; j_gene: TRBJ2-5; d_gene: NA; abundance: NA; CDR3aa: CASKQQGGETQYF; CDR3nt: TGTGCCAGCAAGCAACAGGGAGGCGAGACCCAGTACTTC
v_gene: TRBV27; j_gene: TRBJ1-6; d_gene: NA; abundance: NA; CDR3aa: CASSLAGYYNSPLHF; CDR3nt: TGTGCCAGCAGTTTAGCGGGTTACTATAATTCACCCCTCCACTTT
v_gene: TRBV29-1; j_gene: TRBJ1-1; d_gene: TRBD1; abundance: NA; CDR3aa: CSVGIPDRVNTEAFF; CDR3nt: TGCAGCGTTGGGATACCGGACAGGGTGAACACTGAAGCTTTCTTT
v_gene: TRBV10-1; j_gene: TRBJ2-4; d_gene: NA; abundance: once; CDR3aa: CASSDYRKNIQYF; CDR3nt: TGCGCCAGCAGTGATTACAGGAAAAACATTCAGTACTTC
v_gene: TRBV20-1; j_gene: TRBJ2-7; d_gene: TRBD1; abundance: NA; CDR3aa: CSATGTGLYEQYF; CDR3nt: TGCAGTGCAACCGGGACAGGGCTCTACGAGCAGTACTTC
v_gene: TRBV2; j_gene: TRBJ2-3; d_gene: TRBD2; abundance: NA; CDR3aa: CASNAPASGRSTDTQYF; CDR3nt: TGTGCCAGCAATGCCCCTGCTAGCGGGAGAAGTACAGATACGCAGTATTTT
v_gene: TRBV20-1; j_gene: TRBJ1-5; d_gene: NA; abundance: NA; CDR3aa: CRVGAGDQPQHF; CDR3nt: TGCAGGGTCGGGGCAGGGGATCAGCCCCAGCATTTT
v_gene: TRBV6-1; j_gene: TRBJ2-1; d_gene: NA; abundance: NA; CDR3aa: CASKDTINEQFF; CDR3nt: TGTGCCAGCAAGGACACCATCAATGAGCAGTTCTTC
v_gene: TRBV9; j_gene: TRBJ2-1; d_gene: TRBD2; abundance: NA; CDR3aa: CASSFTSGVSSYNEQFF; CDR3nt: TGTGCCAGCAGCTTCACTAGCGGGGTGAGCTCCTACAATGAGCAGTTCTTC
v_gene: TRBV28; j_gene: TRBJ2-7; d_gene: TRBD1; abundance: NA; CDR3aa: CASKSGTGAREQYF; CDR3nt: TGTGCCAGTAAATCCGGGACAGGGGCGAGGGAGCAGTACTTC
v_gene: TRBV20-1; j_gene: TRBJ2-3; d_gene: TRBD1; abundance: NA; CDR3aa: CSAPSWTGTRDTQYF; CDR3nt: TGCAGTGCCCCTTCCTGGACAGGGACCCGGGATACGCAGTATTTT
v_gene: TRBV24-1; j_gene: TRBJ2-1; d_gene: NA; abundance: NA; CDR3aa: CATSHQRPGSYNEQFF; CDR3nt: TGTGCCACCAGTCATCAGCGCCCCGGCTCCTACAATGAGCAGTTCTTC
v_gene: TRBV7-2; j_gene: TRBJ1-1; d_gene: TRBD1; abundance: NA; CDR3aa: CASSLGWGQGFTEAFF; CDR3nt: TGTGCCAGCAGCTTAGGTTGGGGACAGGGGTTCACTGAAGCTTTCTTT
v_gene: TRBV7-3; j_gene: TRBJ2-5; d_gene: TRBD2; abundance: few; CDR3aa: CASSPGTSGSKTQYF; CDR3nt: TGTGCCAGCAGCCCAGGGACTAGCGGGAGTAAGACCCAGTACTTC
v_gene: TRBV20-1; j_gene: TRBJ1-2; d_gene: NA; abundance: large; CDR3aa: CSARKGSYGYTF; CDR3nt: TGCAGTGCTAGAAAGGGGAGTTATGGCTACACCTTC
v_gene: TRBV19; j_gene: TRBJ1-5; d_gene: NA; abundance: few; CDR3aa: CASTTGVMGFEPQHF; CDR3nt: TGTGCCAGTACCACCGGGGTGATGGGGTTTGAGCCCCAGCATTTT
v_gene: TRBV7-9; j_gene: TRBJ1-6; d_gene: NA; abundance: few; CDR3aa: CASSFGVGNSPLHF; CDR3nt: TGTGCCAGCAGCTTTGGGGTGGGTAATTCACCCCTCCACTTT
v_gene: TRBV7-9; j_gene: TRBJ2-7; d_gene: TRBD1; abundance: few; CDR3aa: CASSHPGQDFSYEQYF; CDR3nt: TGTGCCAGCAGCCATCCGGGACAGGATTTCTCCTACGAGCAGTACTTC
v_gene: TRBV7-9; j_gene: TRBJ2-2; d_gene: TRBD1; abundance: NA; CDR3aa: CASSLGQGDTGELFF; CDR3nt: TGTGCCAGCAGCTTGGGACAGGGGGACACCGGGGAGCTGTTTTTT
v_gene: TRBV28; j_gene: TRBJ2-3; d_gene: TRBD1; abundance: NA; CDR3aa: CASTPGGRSTDTQYF; CDR3nt: TGTGCCAGCACCCCAGGGGGCCGTAGCACAGATACGCAGTATTTT
v_gene: TRBV7-9; j_gene: TRBJ2-6; d_gene: NA; abundance: NA; CDR3aa: CASSFTSGANVLTF; CDR3nt: TGTGCCAGCAGCTTTACCTCTGGGGCCAACGTCCTGACTTTC
v_gene: TRBV20-1; j_gene: TRBJ2-1; d_gene: NA; abundance: NA; CDR3aa: CSARDLRSAHNEQFF; CDR3nt: TGCAGTGCTAGAGATTTGCGTAGCGCTCACAATGAGCAGTTCTTC
v_gene: TRBV6-1; j_gene: TRBJ1-5; d_gene: NA; abundance: NA; CDR3aa: CASRRQTNSNQPQHF; CDR3nt: TGTGCCAGCAGAAGACAGACAAATAGCAATCAGCCCCAGCATTTT
v_gene: TRBV10-3; j_gene: TRBJ1-2; d_gene: NA; abundance: NA; CDR3aa: CAISDNYGYTF; CDR3nt: TGTGCCATCAGTGACAACTATGGCTACACCTTC
v_gene: TRBV20-1; j_gene: TRBJ2-7; d_gene: TRBD2; abundance: NA; CDR3aa: CSARVTSGRISYEQYF; CDR3nt: TGCAGTGCTAGAGTAACTAGCGGGAGGATCTCCTACGAGCAGTACTTC
v_gene: TRBV20-1; j_gene: TRBJ2-1; d_gene: TRBD2; abundance: NA; CDR3aa: CSAPSGGNHNEQFF; CDR3nt: TGCAGTGCTCCTAGCGGGGGAAACCACAATGAGCAGTTCTTC
v_gene: TRBV20-1; j_gene: TRBJ2-3; d_gene: NA; abundance: once; CDR3aa: CSAPPLGESTDTQYF; CDR3nt: TGCAGTGCCCCCCCCCTCGGGGAGAGCACAGATACGCAGTATTTT
v_gene: TRBV20-1; j_gene: TRBJ1-4; d_gene: TRBD1; abundance: few; CDR3aa: CSASRSGTGAEKLFF; CDR3nt: TGCAGTGCTAGCCGGTCCGGGACAGGGGCGGAAAAACTGTTTTTT
v_gene: TRBV20-1; j_gene: TRBJ2-4; d_gene: TRBD2; abundance: once; CDR3aa: CSAGPLAGSLTAKNIQYF; CDR3nt: TGCAGTGCTGGGCCCCTAGCGGGAAGTTTGACGGCCAAAAACATTCAGTACTTC